This T cell receptor (beta chain) derives from a study of shared clonotypes between healthy human individuals (dated by TCRdb to 2018 to 2020). Regarding the research as a whole: The cohort comprised two women and a few men aged 18 to 49 years. For each donor, CD4 naive and CD4 memory were each given three plates, CD8 naive was given two plates, and CD8 memory was given one plate. Leukapheresis yielded between about 0.94 and 8.9 billion PBMCs per donor. To increase sequencing depth and limit assay-specific biases, different laboratories used diverse techniques to prepare libraries and sequence TCR repertoires. To estimate repertoire size and how much clonotypes are shared between individuals, the study performed deep sequencing of blood TCR repertoires from roughly five healthy adults. Findings and caveats that apply to the study as a whole: Sampling was limited to blood, and TCR repertoires in tissue likely differ from TCR repertoires in blood. Compared with non-shared clonotypes, the clonotypes found in all four sorted-subset donors had higher generation probabilities. Pairwise subsampling indicated that sequencing depth was expected to affect the degree of clonotype sharing among donors. Rarefaction of sorted-subset datasets indicated incomplete sequencing despite the large sequencing depth. Because the study included a small number of donors, the genetic and exposure-history diversity represented was limited. Larger estimated clonotype richness was generally found for naive subsets than for memory subsets. Sharing across several donors was observed for about 5% of naive CD4, about 4% of naive CD8, over 2% of memory CD4, and roughly 0.43% of memory CD8 clonotypes.

TCR CDR3 regions were amplified from genomic DNA by multiplex PCR using the deep immunoSEQ assay. For each cell subset, the extracted genomic DNA was distributed evenly across all wells of several immunoSEQ 96-well plates, and each plate served as one replicate. Each replicate PCR for sorted subsets received approximately 220 ng genomic DNA, equal to 28,000 or so T cell genomes. Purified libraries were quantified with a Qubit 3.0 fluorometer, sized on a Bioanalyzer 2100, and re-quantified with the KAPA Library Quantification kit. Every immunoSEQ 96-well plate was sequenced on a dedicated single-read 150-cycle Illumina NextSeq 550 flow cell. As for the authors' bioinformatics: The immunoSEQ output contained only junctional sequences without quality scores, so filtering could not match that applied to full-length reads. To assign V/J genes and CDR3, sequences were annotated against IMGT germline references using PyIR, a Python wrapper for IgBLAST v1.9. Any read was removed if the V/J assignment was weak (E-value above 1e-6), the CDR3 was missing, or the read contained stop codons, out-of-frame junctions, or ambiguous translated residues. V3J clonotypes were defined by identical inferred V gene, J gene, and CDR3 amino acid sequence. Percentage overlap between repertoires was computed as shared unique clonotypes divided by the size of the smaller repertoire. Repertoire richness was assessed with RTK rarefaction, the Chao1 estimator, and Recon v2.1 estimates of unobserved clonotypes. Generation probabilities for all TCRbeta clonotypes obtained by the gDNA method from a handful of donors were computed using OLGA. This immuneACCESS table, as held by TCRdb, lists in-frame sequences with V and J called but not all clones. Of the missing ones, under half trace to an unresolved V gene in checked studies; the others have no known cause. Clone size and the V and J calls come from that table; the DNA yielded D and trimming. A total of about 2 million clones appear in this sample, just under 95% of them only once. Under 1.5% of the sample rests with the top ten.

This clone was observed a single time. The specificity of this receptor is unknown. Within one base of it there is no much larger clone, and no base qualities were kept. CD8 naive samples were obtained by positive selection for CCR7 among CD45RO-negative cells, yielding a CD45RA+CCR7+ population from which TemRA cells were excluded. Healthy HIV-negative adults with no recently reported acute infections or vaccinations were included as donors. Every donor was a Caucasian adult living in Nashville, Tennessee, USA. Blood was collected by leukapheresis, and PBMCs were isolated by Ficoll-Histopaque density gradient centrifugation and then cryopreserved in liquid nitrogen vapor phase. Analytical flow cytometry was used to check the purity and quantity of every magnetically sorted T cell population. From each sorted fraction, genomic DNA was isolated and quantified by UV absorbance on a Nanodrop 2000c. V sheds 3 bases and J sheds 6 bases, leaving 6 bases between their ends. The germline V gene supplies CDR1 SNHLY and CDR2 FYNNEI. The CDR3 starts with the cysteine, ends with the phenylalanine, and has 12 residues. Left in the record is the CDR3 DNA by itself, 36 bases read in frame from the first base.

The receptor comes from a man between 18 and 29 years old in good health. The sequence is built from TRBV2 and TRBJ2-1; no D gene is confidently identified. Sequenced material: naive CD8+ T cells sorted from blood. The label giving this sample's cell subset or site can be read as: CD45RA+CCR7+. The CDR3 loop reads CASSDLSNEQFF. DNA sequence: TGTGCCAGCAGTGACCTCTCCAATGAGCAGTTCTTC.